These 25 T cell receptor beta chains came from one sample sequenced in a study of vaccination and CD4 T cells after COVID-19. The antigens of these receptors remain unknown. This sample's treatment: roughly ten-day PBMC culture with coronavirus spike peptide pools or control peptides (ViraFEST assay). Oncomine TCR Beta short-read sequencing was applied to DNA from cultured CD4+ T cells. TCRdb processed the PCR reads anew with MiXCR; each CDR3 protein has one entry. Among 14,000 to 15,000 distinct CDR3 sequences listed, 40% to 60% were seen once. The specimen sequenced was CD4+ T cells from blood, cultured in vitro. The receptors come from a human donor who had recovered from COVID-19.

This clonotype was counted only a few times. The chain carries TRBV24-1 and TRBJ2-3; TRBD2 matches at 7 bases. The V gene's germline CDR1 is KGHDR and CDR2 SFDVKD. The length of the CDR3 is 19 residues. V lost 5 bases to trimming and J lost 0 bases; unmatched junction nucleotides: 16. Here the CDR3 DNA reads TGTGCCACCAGTGCCGGGAGGAGCGGGATGAAACGTAGCACAGATACGCAGTATTTT. Its protein product is CATSAGRSGMKRSTDTQYF.

V gene TRBV19 combines with J gene TRBJ1-1; a possible D gene is TRBD1 (5 bases). Trimming took 3 bases from V and 7 from J, leaving 21 bases between them. This CDR3 is built from 16 residues. Germline loops: CDR1 LNHDA, CDR2 SQIVND (reference sequence). CDR3 loop: CASSIVGGPRDIEAFF. The CDR3 DNA is TGTGCCAGTAGTATCGTCGGGGGACCCCGAGATATTGAAGCTTTCTTT.

This clonotype was found a few times. The V and J genes are TRBV19 and TRBJ1-1; possibly TRBD1 for D (5 bases). Trimming took off 5 bases at V and 6 bases at J, with 19 bases between the two ends. This CDR3 is built from 15 residues. CDR1 and CDR2 from the germline V gene are LNHDA and SQIVND (reference sequence). CDR3 nucleotides: TGTGCCAGTAGTCCGATTGACTGGAGGGGAGCTGAAGCTTTCTTT. Residues: CASSPIDWRGAEAFF.

In its sample, this clonotype was seen a few times. V gene TRBV20-1 combines with J gene TRBJ1-2, with 7 bases matching TRBD1. With 2 bases clipped from V and 4 bases from J, the junction kept 10 bases outside the gene matches. The CDR3 has 15 residues. Germline V gives CDR1 DFQATT, CDR2 SNEGSKA (reference sequence). The CDR3 DNA is TGCAGTGCTAGACCACAGGGGCGTTTGGTCTATGGCTACACCTTC. Translating it yields CSARPQGRLVYGYTF.

This chain connects TRBV6-2 or TRBV6-3 to TRBJ1-5, with no clear D. Trimming removed 5 bases at V and 5 bases at J, with 22 bases between. Germline V gene data show CDR1 as MNHEY and CDR2 as SVGEGT. The CDR3 contains 17 residues. The CDR3 sequence: CASSNQRRGWDHQPQHF. CDR3 in DNA: TGTGCCAGCAGTAACCAACGGCGAGGTTGGGATCATCAGCCCCAGCATTTT.

This clonotype was seen more than once but under ten times. The chain carries TRBV20-1 and TRBJ2-5, with TRBD2 as a possible D gene (6 bases). V lost 0 bases and J 5 bases, leaving 19 bases between the germline ends. This CDR3 is 16 amino acids long. Per germline, CDR1 DFQATT and CDR2 SNEGSKA (reference sequence). CDR3 loop: CSARDFGGRPPETQYF. The CDR3 DNA sequence: TGCAGTGCTAGAGACTTCGGGGGACGGCCTCCGGAGACCCAGTACTTC.

The table lists this clonotype with a few counts. The chain carries TRBV7-9 and TRBJ1-2; D possibly corresponds to TRBD1 (5 bases). In germline, CDR1 is SEHNR, CDR2 FQNEAQ (reference sequence). The CDR3 sequence is 13 residues long. V was cut by 7 bases and J by 8 bases, with 17 bases left in between. CDR3 region: CASTDGLWGGYTF. The CDR3 DNA sequence: TGTGCCAGCACTGACGGCCTTTGGGGGGGCTACACCTTC. The full variable domain, its missing parts supplied by reference TRBV7-9 and TRBJ1-2, is DTGVSQNPRHKITKRGQNVTFRCDPISEHNRLYWYRQTLGQGPEFLTYFQNEAQLEKSRLLSDRFSAERPKGSFSTLEIQRTEQGDSAMYLCASTDGLWGGYTFGSGTRLTVV.

The rearrangement uses TRBV18 and TRBJ1-3, with 7 bases identical to TRBD1. CDR1 is KGHSH, CDR2 LQKENI, per germline. Trimming removed 3 bases from V and 7 bases from J; junction bases left unmatched: 3. The CDR3 runs 13 residues. The CDR3 coding sequence is TGTGCCAGCTCACCGTCCAGGGGGAACACCATATATTTT. Translating it yields CASSPSRGNTIYF. Supplemented by reference TRBV18 and TRBJ1-3, the full variable domain reads NAGVMQNPRHLVRRRGQEARLRCSPMKGHSHVYWYRQLPEEGLKFMVYLQKENIIDESGMPKERFSAEFPKEGPSILRIQQVVRGDSAAYFCASSPSRGNTIYFGEGSWLTVV.

This chain links TRBV15 with TRBJ1-2, with TRBD1 identical over 8 bases. The CDR3 covers 16 residues. V gave up 4 bases and J gave up 4 bases; unmatched junction bases: 11. Germline CDR1 LNHNV, CDR2 YYDKDF (reference sequence). The CDR3 region has the DNA TGTGCCACCAGCAAAGGTGTCCCCGGGACAGGCTATGGCTACACCTTC. Translated: CATSKGVPGTGYGYTF.

The V call is TRBV10-3, the J call TRBJ2-4; D gene ambiguous. The CDR3 consists of 14 residues. CDR1 is ENHRY, CDR2 SYGVKD, per germline. The V end lost 6 bases, the J end lost 6 bases, and 15 bases lay between the germline ends. For the CDR3, the DNA is TGTGCCATCAGGGACGGCCTCAAGGGAAACATTCAGTACTTC. As protein: CAIRDGLKGNIQYF.

V and J are TRBV2 and TRBJ2-7; TRBD2 matches 11 bases. This CDR3 spans 14 amino acids. After removal of 6 bases from V and 3 bases from J, the junction contained 4 bases not matched to a gene. The V gene's germline CDR1 is SNHLY and CDR2 FYNNEI. CDR3 loop: CASSRTSGYYEQYF. DNA for the CDR3: TGTGCCAGCAGCCGGACTAGCGGGTACTACGAGCAGTACTTC. The variable domain in full, completed from reference TRBV2 and TRBJ2-7, reads EPEVTQTPSHQVTQMGQEVILRCVPISNHLYFYWYRQILGQKVEFLVSFYNNEISEKSEIFDDQFSVERPDGSNFTLKIRSTKLEDSAMYFCASSRTSGYYEQYFGPGTRLTVT.

This clonotype was recorded a few times. The J gene is TRBJ2-3, the V gene TRBV20-1; the D gene is possibly TRBD2 (5 bases). The V end was cut by 2 bases, the J end by 1 base, with 16 bases between. This CDR3 comprises 16 residues. Germline lookup yields CDR1 DFQATT and CDR2 SNEGSKA (reference sequence). The CDR3 DNA sequence: TGCAGTGCTAGACCCCCCCGGCCGAGGGGCACAGATACGCAGTATTTT. Its translation is CSARPPRPRGTDTQYF.

This clonotype was observed a handful of times. The J gene is TRBJ1-2, the V gene TRBV19; D gene unclear. This CDR3 has 13 residues. The V end was cut by 6 bases, the J end by 6 bases, with 14 bases between. CDR1 LNHDA and CDR2 SQIVND come from the germline V gene (reference sequence). The CDR3 spells CASSPIRLDGYTF. The CDR3 DNA follows: TGTGCCAGTAGCCCCATCCGGCTAGATGGCTACACCTTC.

This clonotype was counted only a few times. The J gene is TRBJ2-1, the V gene TRBV25-1, with D hard to call. The CDR3 consists of 14 residues. Between the trimmed V and J ends, which lost 6 bases and 0 bases, there was a span of 9 bases. Germline V gene sequence: CDR1 MGHDK, CDR2 SYGVNS. The CDR3 here is CASSGRGSYNEQFF. For the CDR3, the DNA is TGTGCCAGCAGCGGCCGAGGCTCCTACAATGAGCAGTTCTTC.

V is TRBV23-1 and J is TRBJ2-1, with a tentative D call TRBD1 (6 bases). TRBV23-1 is flagged as an ORF with uncertain function. The CDR3 is made up of 13 amino acids. Deletions cut 5 bases from V and 10 bases from J, with 15 bases between. The chain's CDR3 is CASSYRVYREQFF. In DNA form, the CDR3 reads TGCGCCAGCAGTTACAGGGTGTACCGAGAGCAGTTCTTC.

There are a few counts of this clonotype. This rearrangement joins TRBV7-2 to TRBJ2-2; no clear D gene. V shed 3 bases and J shed 2 bases, with 10 bases lying between them. This CDR3 contains 15 residues. Germline V CDR1 and CDR2: SGHTA, FQGNSA. CDR3 in amino acids: CASSFTLTNTGELFF. DNA of the CDR3: TGTGCCAGCAGCTTCACGTTGACCAACACCGGGGAGCTGTTTTTT.

The chain combines TRBV7-2 with TRBJ2-5, with D possibly called TRBD1 or TRBD2 (5 bases each). CDR3 length equals 13 residues. Germline V gene lookup returns CDR1 SGHTA and CDR2 FQGNSA. Trimming shortened V by 5 bases and J by 2 bases, and 9 bases separated the two germline ends. CDR3 sequence reads: CASSPGAQETQYF. The CDR3 bases are TGTGCCAGCAGCCCCGGGGCTCAAGAGACCCAGTACTTC.

This clonotype is judged large (0.1 to 1%). The chain is built from TRBV6-2 or TRBV6-3 and TRBJ2-5; 9 nucleotides align to TRBD1. Trimming at V came to 1 base and at J to 5 bases, leaving 5 bases not matched to a gene. Looked up from germline, CDR1 is MNHEY and CDR2 is SVGEGT. CDR3 size: 15 residues. The CDR3 protein is CASSYWDRESETQYF. The DNA for the CDR3 is TGTGCCAGCAGTTACTGGGACAGGGAGTCGGAGACCCAGTACTTC.

This clonotype has only a few counts. The chain recombines TRBV10-1 with TRBJ2-7, with 7 bases lining up with TRBD2. Losses at the gene ends were 6 bases for V and 0 bases for J; bases not matched to a gene: 23. This CDR3 comprises 20 residues. CDR1 and CDR2 from the germline V gene are WNHNN and SYGVQD (reference sequence). CDR3 bases: TGCGCCAGCAGATTTTACACATGTAGCTCGGGGCGGGAGTGCTCCTACGAGCAGTACTTC. It yields the protein CASRFYTCSSGRECSYEQYF.

The CDR3 loop is CASSLARTETQYF. CDR3 nucleotides: TGTGCCAGCAGCTTAGCTCGCACGGAGACCCAGTACTTC. This chain connects TRBV7-3 to TRBJ2-5; D call uncertain. Trimming removed 2 bases from V and 5 bases from J, with 9 bases in between. Germline assignment: CDR1 SGHTA and CDR2 FQGTGA. This CDR3 has 13 amino acids.

The table lists this clonotype with a few counts. The J gene is TRBJ1-1, the V gene TRBV10-3, with D tentatively TRBD1 (6 bases). CDR1 and CDR2 (germline): ENHRY, SYGVKD. V lost 6 bases, J lost 1 base, and 9 bases lay in between. The CDR3 sequence is 13 residues long. The CDR3 nucleotides read TGTGCCATCAGAAGACAGGAGAACACTGAAGCTTTCTTT. This sequence encodes CAIRRQENTEAFF.

This chain links TRBV6-2 or TRBV6-3 with TRBJ2-3; perhaps D is TRBD1 or TRBD2 (6 bases each). Germline CDR1 is MNHEY and CDR2 is SVGEGT. The CDR3 extends over 15 amino acids. V shed 1 base and J shed 0 bases, with 8 bases lying between them. CDR3 in amino acids: CASSYLGGSTDTQYF. The CDR3 coding sequence is TGTGCCAGCAGTTACTTGGGGGGCAGCACAGATACGCAGTATTTT.

This CDR3 reads CASRPDRSSYEQYF. The CDR3 DNA is TGTGCCAGCAGGCCGGACAGGAGCTCCTACGAGCAGTACTTC. The rearrangement joins TRBV6-2 or TRBV6-3 to TRBJ2-7; 7 bases agree with TRBD1. V lost 6 bases and J lost 0; bases outside the gene matches: 5. Germline V gene sequence: CDR1 MNHEY, CDR2 SVGEGT. The CDR3 sequence is 14 residues long.

The chain joins TRBV9 to TRBJ1-5; no firm D call. The V end was cut by 0 bases, the J end by 0 bases, with 7 bases between. Germline V lookup: CDR1 SGDLS, CDR2 YYNGEE. This CDR3 contains 15 residues. CDR3 amino acids: CASSVEANSNQPQHF. The CDR3 coding sequence is TGTGCCAGCAGCGTAGAGGCAAATAGCAATCAGCCCCAGCATTTT.

This clonotype is judged large (0.1 to 1%). The chain recombines TRBV6-5 with TRBJ1-2; 9 bases align to TRBD1. Per germline, CDR1 MNHEY and CDR2 SVGAGI. V was clipped by 6 bases and J by 2 bases; unmatched bases: 7. The CDR3 loop spans 15 amino acids. CDR3 DNA: TGTGCCAGCAGCTACGGACAGGGGCACAACTATGGCTACACCTTC. Translated, it gives CASSYGQGHNYGYTF.